The 3 T cell receptor beta chains listed next were all sequenced from one sample in a study of shared clonotypes between healthy human individuals. The data were produced by immunoSEQ multiplex PCR, yet TCRdb's version contains in-frame clones alone and is incomplete. The sample contains 950,000 to 1,200,000 clones, about 72% of which appear only once. Sequencing was done on a sample of memory CD4+ T cells from PBMCs. Subset: CD45RA-negative fraction. These receptors came from a man younger than 30 in good health. Some clones in this sample may be carry-over from other donors' samples.

This chain uses TRBV14 with TRBJ1-2; D is undetermined. CDR1 SGHDN and CDR2 FVKESK come from the germline V gene. The CDR3 totals 15 residues. V dropped 2 bases and J dropped 1 base, with 11 bases sitting between them. The CDR3 region has the DNA TGTGCCAGCAGCCAAAGGCTGGAATTTAACTATGGCTACACCTTC. This encodes CASSQRLEFNYGYTF.

The chain links TRBV2 to TRBJ2-3, with 8 bases identical to TRBD2. The CDR3 has 13 residues. The germline gives CDR1 SNHLY, CDR2 FYNNEI. V was pared by 11 bases and J by 4 bases, with 8 bases of the junction left unmatched. CDR3 DNA: TGTGCCGGTCAAGCGGGAGAGGCAGATACGCAGTATTTT. It is translated as CAGQAGEADTQYF.

The genes are TRBV11-1 and TRBJ2-1; TRBD2 agrees at 10 bases. This CDR3 is built from 16 residues. Germline V lookup: CDR1 SGHAT, CDR2 FQDESV (reference sequence). The V gene end was trimmed by 5 bases and the J gene end by 8 bases; junction bases not matched to a gene: 12. The CDR3 protein is CASSPSGRAMGDEQFF. The CDR3 nucleotides read TGTGCCAGCAGCCCAAGCGGGAGGGCCATGGGAGATGAGCAGTTCTTC. The whole variable domain, filled in from reference TRBV11-1 and TRBJ2-1, reads EAEVAQSPRYKITEKSQAVAFWCDPISGHATLYWYRQILGQGPELLVQFQDESVVDDSQLPKDRFSAERLKGVDSTLKIQPAELGDSAMYLCASSPSGRAMGDEQFFGPGTRLTVL.